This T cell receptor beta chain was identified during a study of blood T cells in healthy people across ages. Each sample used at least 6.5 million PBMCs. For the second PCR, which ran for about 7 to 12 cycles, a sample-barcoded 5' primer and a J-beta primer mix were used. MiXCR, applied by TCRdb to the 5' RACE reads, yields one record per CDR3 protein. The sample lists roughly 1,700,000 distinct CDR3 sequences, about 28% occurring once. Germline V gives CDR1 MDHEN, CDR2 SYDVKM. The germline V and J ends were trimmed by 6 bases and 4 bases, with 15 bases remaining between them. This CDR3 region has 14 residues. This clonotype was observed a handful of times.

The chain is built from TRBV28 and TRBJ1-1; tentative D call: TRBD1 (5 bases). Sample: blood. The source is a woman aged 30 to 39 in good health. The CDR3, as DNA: TGTGCCAGCAGCGAGGTCAGGGCGCCCACTGAAGCTTTCTTT. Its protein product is CASSEVRAPTEAFF.